The 17 T cell receptor beta chains given below trace back to one sample, sequenced in a study of cytomegalovirus exposure and HLA in healthy donors. The PCR employed 60 Vbeta primers together with 13 Jbeta primers. Data came from immunoSEQ multiplex PCR; TCRdb stores just in-frame clones and leaves some out. Of under 150,000 clones listed, roughly 80% are singletons. The sample consisted of PBMCs. These receptors came from a woman younger than 45 in good health and CMV-seropositive.

This chain connects TRBV9 to TRBJ1-1; D is unresolved. The germline V and J ends were trimmed by 0 bases and 5 bases, with 11 bases remaining between them. The CDR3 is made up of 14 amino acids. Germline V gives CDR1 SGDLS, CDR2 YYNGEE. The CDR3: CASSVAWGETEAFF. The CDR3 DNA follows: TGTGCCAGCAGCGTAGCTTGGGGAGAAACTGAAGCTTTCTTT. Full variable domain (remainder filled in from reference TRBV9 and TRBJ1-1): DSGVTQTPKHLITATGQRVTLRCSPRSGDLSVYWYQQSLDQGLQFLIQYYNGEERAKGNILERFSAQQFPDLHSELNLSSLELGDSALYFCASSVAWGETEAFFGQGTRLTVV.

The V call is TRBV5-5, the J call TRBJ2-1; no clear D gene. This CDR3 is built from 13 residues. Trimming took 0 bases from V and 4 from J, leaving 5 bases between them. In germline, CDR1 is SGHKS, CDR2 YYEKEE (reference sequence). The CDR3: CASSLGQYNEQFF. The DNA of the CDR3 is TGTGCCAGCAGCTTGGGGCAGTACAATGAGCAGTTCTTC.

J is TRBJ2-3 and V is TRBV6-1; TRBD1 is a possible D gene (7 bases). Trimming removed 3 bases at V and 6 bases at J, with 16 bases between. CDR1 is MNHNS, CDR2 SASEGT, per germline. The CDR3 covers 15 residues. The CDR3 spells CASSEEGAPIDTQYF. CDR3 coding DNA: TGTGCCAGCAGTGAGGAGGGGGCTCCCATCGATACGCAGTATTTT.

V is TRBV18 and J is TRBJ1-2, with TRBD1 matching over 8 bases. The CDR3 consists of 15 residues. The V gene's germline CDR1 is KGHSH and CDR2 LQKENI. V shed 3 bases, J shed 3 bases, and the junction held 6 bases outside the gene matches. The chain's CDR3 is CASSPIQGVDYGYTF. As DNA, the CDR3 is TGTGCCAGCTCACCTATACAGGGGGTCGACTATGGCTACACCTTC.

V gene TRBV25-1 combines with J gene TRBJ2-1, with D possibly being TRBD1 (6 bases). V lost 2 bases and J 4 bases, leaving 12 bases between the germline ends. In germline, CDR1 is MGHDK, CDR2 SYGVNS. This CDR3 has 15 residues. Written as DNA, the CDR3 is TGTGCCAGCAGTGAAGCCCGGGACACTTACAATGAGCAGTTCTTC. It encodes CASSEARDTYNEQFF.

This sequence joins TRBV6-4 and TRBJ2-1, with D possibly TRBD1 on 5 matching bases. Trimming left V 2 bases short and J 10 bases short, with 12 bases between. This CDR3 has 13 amino acids. Germline assignment: CDR1 MRHNA and CDR2 SNTAGT. The CDR3 is CASSDEFKGEQFF. In DNA form, the CDR3 reads TGTGCCAGCAGTGACGAGTTCAAGGGGGAGCAGTTCTTC.

The chain combines TRBV4-1 with TRBJ1-5, with D uncertain. V was cut by 0 bases and J by 6 bases, with 12 bases left in between. Germline CDR1 MGHRA, CDR2 YSYEKL. The CDR3 runs 15 residues. CDR3 DNA: TGCGCCAGCAGCCAAGACCCGGGGATCGTTCAGCCCCAGCATTTT. It codes for CASSQDPGIVQPQHF.

This chain uses TRBV11-2 with TRBJ2-7; possible D gene TRBD2, 6 bases. The V and J ends lost 6 bases and 3 bases respectively, with 18 bases between them. Per germline, CDR1 SGHAT and CDR2 FQNNGV. The CDR3 length is 15 residues. The CDR3 DNA follows: TGTGCCAGCAGTCGCTTTGGCGGGAATGACTACGAGCAGTACTTC. It is translated as CASSRFGGNDYEQYF.

The rearrangement uses TRBV11-2 and TRBJ1-1; D remains ambiguous. Germline assignment: CDR1 SGHAT and CDR2 FQNNGV. V was pared by 7 bases and J by 7 bases, with 19 bases between. The CDR3 covers 14 residues. This CDR3 reads CASKPTGSAYEAFF. CDR3 DNA sequence: TGTGCCAGCAAACCAACCGGGAGCGCATATGAAGCTTTCTTT.

This chain uses TRBV6-5 with TRBJ2-2; D unresolved. From germline, CDR1 is MNHEY and CDR2 SVGAGI. The ends were cut back, 4 bases at V and 0 bases at J, with 12 bases in the middle. The CDR3 loop spans 16 amino acids. Written as DNA, the CDR3 is TGTGCCAGCAGTTTGTATCTCCCCGCGAACACCGGGGAGCTGTTTTTT. This encodes CASSLYLPANTGELFF.

This clone was observed at least ten times. This chain connects TRBV6-5 to TRBJ1-5; TRBD1 might be the D (5 bases). V was pared by 2 bases and J by 9 bases, with 11 bases between. Germline CDR1 reads MNHEY; CDR2 reads SVGAGI. The CDR3 covers 13 residues. CDR3 DNA: TGTGCCAGCAGTTACGCGCCAAGGGGGCCCCAGCATTTT. Translation: CASSYAPRGPQHF.

The CDR3 DNA sequence: TGTGCCAGCACCTCTCTGGGGGGGTCCTACGAGCAGTACTTC. Its protein product is CASTSLGGSYEQYF. The rearrangement joins TRBV6-5 to TRBJ2-7, with 7 bases matching TRBD2. The CDR3 spans 14 residues. Germline V gene sequence: CDR1 MNHEY, CDR2 SVGAGI. After removal of 7 bases from V and 1 base from J, the junction contained 7 bases not matched to a gene.

V is TRBV5-4 and J is TRBJ2-3, with TRBD2 matching over 8 bases. The V segment lost 0 bases and the J segment 6 bases; nucleotides outside the gene matches: 6. Germline values: CDR1 SGHNT, CDR2 YYREEE (reference sequence). The CDR3 is made up of 15 amino acids. The CDR3 region has the DNA TGTGCCAGCAGCTTGGGAACGGGGGGGCTGGATACGCAGTATTTT. It encodes CASSLGTGGLDTQYF.

V usage is TRBV7-3 and J usage is TRBJ2-5; 8 bases agree with TRBD2. The germline gives CDR1 SGHTA, CDR2 FQGTGA. Trimming at V came to 0 bases and at J to 0 bases, leaving 3 bases not matched to a gene. This CDR3 contains 16 residues. CDR3 DNA: TGTGCCAGCAGCTTAACTAGCGGGGACAACCAAGAGACCCAGTACTTC. It translates to CASSLTSGDNQETQYF. Full variable domain (outside the CDR3, taken from reference TRBV7-3 and TRBJ2-5): GAGVSQTPSNKVTEKGKYVELRCDPISGHTALYWYRQSLGQGPEFLIYFQGTGAADDSGLPNDRFFAVRPEGSVSTLKIQRTERGDSAVYLCASSLTSGDNQETQYFGPGTRLLVL.

There are a few counts of this clone. J is TRBJ1-2 and V is TRBV10-3; D possibly corresponds to TRBD1 (5 bases). V lost 8 bases to trimming and J lost 10 bases, with 17 bases between them. Germline lookup yields CDR1 ENHRY and CDR2 SYGVKD. The CDR3 sequence is 12 residues long. CDR3 sequence (DNA): TGTGCCATCGGTCAACCGGGGGGAACCTACACCTTC. Protein sequence: CAIGQPGGTYTF.

Here the CDR3 reads CASKLSSTDTQYF. The CDR3 DNA reads TGTGCCAGCAAGCTTAGCAGCACAGATACGCAGTATTTT. The chain is built from TRBV6-1 and TRBJ2-3, with D unclear. The V gene lost 7 bases and the J gene lost 0 bases, with 8 bases spanning the gap. In germline, CDR1 is MNHNS, CDR2 SASEGT. The CDR3 covers 13 residues.

This chain's CDR3 is CAISDPGESTDTQYF. CDR3 coding DNA: TGTGCCATCAGTGATCCTGGGGAGAGCACAGATACGCAGTATTTT. The rearrangement uses TRBV10-3 and TRBJ2-3; a weak D match, TRBD2 (5 bases). V shed 3 bases and J shed 0 bases, with 10 bases lying between them. The CDR3 runs to 15 residues. The germline gives CDR1 ENHRY, CDR2 SYGVKD.